This T cell receptor (beta chain) was sequenced for a study of CD8 T cells in Susac syndrome. cDNA came from roughly 0.5 to 1 ug RNA primed by random hexamers. The amplification used immunoSEQ multiplex PCR on TCR beta CDR3; it spanned 54 Vbeta and 13 Jbeta. Via MiXCR, TCRdb re-called the immunoSEQ multiplex PCR reads, giving one row per CDR3 protein. The sample has roughly 200,000 distinct CDR3 sequences, roughly 94% seen once. This clonotype has a single count. V trimming: 3 bases; J trimming: 3 bases; junction bases outside the gene matches: 5. This CDR3 has 15 amino acids. This clonotype was obtained from a human donor in good health. The J gene is TRBJ2-1, the V gene TRBV12-3 or TRBV12-4; TRBD1 matches 7 bases. What was sequenced was CD4+ T cells from PBMCs. CDR3 coding DNA: TGTGCCAGCAGTTTGGGGGACAGCCTCTACAATGAGCAGTTCTTC. The encoded protein is CASSLGDSLYNEQFF.